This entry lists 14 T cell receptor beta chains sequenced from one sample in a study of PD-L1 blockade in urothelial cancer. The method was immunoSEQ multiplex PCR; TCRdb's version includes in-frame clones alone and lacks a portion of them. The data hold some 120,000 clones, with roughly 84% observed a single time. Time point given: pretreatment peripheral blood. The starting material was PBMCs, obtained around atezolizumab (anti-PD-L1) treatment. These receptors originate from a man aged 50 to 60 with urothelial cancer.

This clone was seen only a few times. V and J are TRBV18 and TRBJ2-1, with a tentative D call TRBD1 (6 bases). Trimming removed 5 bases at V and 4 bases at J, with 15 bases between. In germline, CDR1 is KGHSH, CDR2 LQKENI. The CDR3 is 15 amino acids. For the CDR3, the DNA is TGTGCCAGCTCAGCCCGGGACACCAATTACAATGAGCAGTTCTTC. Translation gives CASSARDTNYNEQFF.

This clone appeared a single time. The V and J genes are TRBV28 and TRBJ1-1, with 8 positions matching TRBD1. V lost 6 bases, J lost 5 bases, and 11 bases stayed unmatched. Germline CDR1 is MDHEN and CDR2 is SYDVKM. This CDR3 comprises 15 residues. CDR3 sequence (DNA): TGTGCCAGCAGCTGGCTCATTCAGGGGGCTACTGAAGCTTTCTTT. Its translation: CASSWLIQGATEAFF.

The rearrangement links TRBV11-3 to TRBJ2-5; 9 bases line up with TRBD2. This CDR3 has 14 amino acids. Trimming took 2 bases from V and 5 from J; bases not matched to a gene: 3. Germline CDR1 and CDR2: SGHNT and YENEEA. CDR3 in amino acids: CASSLTSGSETQYF. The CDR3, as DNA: TGTGCCAGCAGCTTAACTAGCGGGTCTGAGACCCAGTACTTC.

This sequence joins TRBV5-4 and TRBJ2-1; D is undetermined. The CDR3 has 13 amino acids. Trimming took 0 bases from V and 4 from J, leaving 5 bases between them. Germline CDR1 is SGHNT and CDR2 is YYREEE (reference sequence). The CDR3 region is CASSLVEYNEQFF. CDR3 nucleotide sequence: TGTGCCAGCAGCTTGGTGGAGTACAATGAGCAGTTCTTC.

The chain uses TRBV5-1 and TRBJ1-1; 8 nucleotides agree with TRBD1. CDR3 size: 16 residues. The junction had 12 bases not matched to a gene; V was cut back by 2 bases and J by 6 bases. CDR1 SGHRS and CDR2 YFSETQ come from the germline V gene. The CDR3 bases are TGCGCCAGCAGCTTCGGACAGGGAGGAGGCAAACCTGAAGCTTTCTTT. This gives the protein CASSFGQGGGKPEAFF.

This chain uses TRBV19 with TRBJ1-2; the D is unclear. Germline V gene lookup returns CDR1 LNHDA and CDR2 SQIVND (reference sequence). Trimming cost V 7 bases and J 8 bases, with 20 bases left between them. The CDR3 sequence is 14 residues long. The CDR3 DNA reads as TGTGCCAGTATGTCGAATTTAGCCACGGGAGGCTACACCTTC. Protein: CASMSNLATGGYTF.

The chain's CDR3 is CASSFALAHEQYF. The CDR3 DNA reads TGTGCCAGCAGCTTCGCCCTAGCCCACGAGCAGTACTTC. The V call is TRBV5-5, the J call TRBJ2-7; D possibly corresponds to TRBD2 (5 bases). The germline CDR1 and CDR2 sequences are SGHKS and YYEKEE (reference sequence). This CDR3 is built from 13 residues. Trimming stripped 2 bases from V and 5 bases from J, with 11 bases between.

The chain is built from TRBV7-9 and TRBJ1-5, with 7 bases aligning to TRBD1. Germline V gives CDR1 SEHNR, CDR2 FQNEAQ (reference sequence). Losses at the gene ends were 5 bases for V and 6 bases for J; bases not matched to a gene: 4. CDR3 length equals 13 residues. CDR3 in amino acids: CASSIDRVQPQHF. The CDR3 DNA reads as TGTGCCAGCAGCATCGACAGGGTTCAGCCCCAGCATTTT. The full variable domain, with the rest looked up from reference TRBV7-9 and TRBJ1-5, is DTGVSQNPRHKITKRGQNVTFRCDPISEHNRLYWYRQTLGQGPEFLTYFQNEAQLEKSRLLSDRFSAERPKGSFSTLEIQRTEQGDSAMYLCASSIDRVQPQHFGDGTRLSIL.

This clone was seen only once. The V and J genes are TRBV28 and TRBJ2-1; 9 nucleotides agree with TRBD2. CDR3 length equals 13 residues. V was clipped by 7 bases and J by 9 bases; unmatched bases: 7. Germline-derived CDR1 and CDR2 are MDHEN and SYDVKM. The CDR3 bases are TGTGCCAGCAATCTAGCGGGATTAGGTGAGCAGTTCTTC. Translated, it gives CASNLAGLGEQFF.

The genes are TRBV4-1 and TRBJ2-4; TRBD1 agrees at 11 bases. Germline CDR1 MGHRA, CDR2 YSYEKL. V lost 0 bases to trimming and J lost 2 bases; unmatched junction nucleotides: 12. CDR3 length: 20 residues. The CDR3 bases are TGCGCCAGCAGCCAAGACGCCGGGACAGGGGGAGAACTCTCCAAAAACATTCAGTACTTC. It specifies CASSQDAGTGGELSKNIQYF.

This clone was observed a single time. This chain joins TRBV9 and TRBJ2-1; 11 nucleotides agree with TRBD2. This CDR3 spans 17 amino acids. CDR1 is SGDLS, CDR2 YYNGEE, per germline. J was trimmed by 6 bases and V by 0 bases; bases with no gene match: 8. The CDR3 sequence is CASSVVLAGGSGNEQFF. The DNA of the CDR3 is TGTGCCAGCAGCGTAGTGTTAGCGGGAGGGTCTGGCAATGAGCAGTTCTTC.

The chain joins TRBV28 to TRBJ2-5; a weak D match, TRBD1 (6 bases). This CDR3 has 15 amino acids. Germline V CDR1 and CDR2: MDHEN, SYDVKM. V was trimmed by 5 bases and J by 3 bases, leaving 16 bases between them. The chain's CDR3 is CASSEAGAGKETQYF. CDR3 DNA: TGTGCCAGCAGTGAGGCAGGGGCAGGGAAAGAGACCCAGTACTTC. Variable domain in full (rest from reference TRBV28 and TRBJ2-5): DVKVTQSSRYLVKRTGEKVFLECVQDMDHENMFWYRQDPGLGLRLIYFSYDVKMKEKGDIPEGYSVSREKKERFSLILESASTNQTSMYLCASSEAGAGKETQYFGPGTRLLVL.

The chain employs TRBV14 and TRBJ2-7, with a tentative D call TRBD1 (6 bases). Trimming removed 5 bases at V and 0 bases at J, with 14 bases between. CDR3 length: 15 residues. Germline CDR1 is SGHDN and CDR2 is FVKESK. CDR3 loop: CASSGTSYSSYEQYF. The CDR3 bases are TGTGCCAGCAGCGGGACAAGTTACAGCTCCTACGAGCAGTACTTC. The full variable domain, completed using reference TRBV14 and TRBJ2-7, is EAGVTQFPSHSVIEKGQTVTLRCDPISGHDNLYWYRRVMGKEIKFLLHFVKESKQDESGMPNNRFLAERTGGTYSTLKVQPAELEDSGVYFCASSGTSYSSYEQYFGPGTRLTVT.

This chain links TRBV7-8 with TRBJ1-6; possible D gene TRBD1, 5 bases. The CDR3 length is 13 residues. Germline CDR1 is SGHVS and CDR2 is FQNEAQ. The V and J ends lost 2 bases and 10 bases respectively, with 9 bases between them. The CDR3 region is CASSLQGGSPLHF. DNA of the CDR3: TGTGCCAGCAGCTTACAGGGTGGATCACCCCTCCACTTT.